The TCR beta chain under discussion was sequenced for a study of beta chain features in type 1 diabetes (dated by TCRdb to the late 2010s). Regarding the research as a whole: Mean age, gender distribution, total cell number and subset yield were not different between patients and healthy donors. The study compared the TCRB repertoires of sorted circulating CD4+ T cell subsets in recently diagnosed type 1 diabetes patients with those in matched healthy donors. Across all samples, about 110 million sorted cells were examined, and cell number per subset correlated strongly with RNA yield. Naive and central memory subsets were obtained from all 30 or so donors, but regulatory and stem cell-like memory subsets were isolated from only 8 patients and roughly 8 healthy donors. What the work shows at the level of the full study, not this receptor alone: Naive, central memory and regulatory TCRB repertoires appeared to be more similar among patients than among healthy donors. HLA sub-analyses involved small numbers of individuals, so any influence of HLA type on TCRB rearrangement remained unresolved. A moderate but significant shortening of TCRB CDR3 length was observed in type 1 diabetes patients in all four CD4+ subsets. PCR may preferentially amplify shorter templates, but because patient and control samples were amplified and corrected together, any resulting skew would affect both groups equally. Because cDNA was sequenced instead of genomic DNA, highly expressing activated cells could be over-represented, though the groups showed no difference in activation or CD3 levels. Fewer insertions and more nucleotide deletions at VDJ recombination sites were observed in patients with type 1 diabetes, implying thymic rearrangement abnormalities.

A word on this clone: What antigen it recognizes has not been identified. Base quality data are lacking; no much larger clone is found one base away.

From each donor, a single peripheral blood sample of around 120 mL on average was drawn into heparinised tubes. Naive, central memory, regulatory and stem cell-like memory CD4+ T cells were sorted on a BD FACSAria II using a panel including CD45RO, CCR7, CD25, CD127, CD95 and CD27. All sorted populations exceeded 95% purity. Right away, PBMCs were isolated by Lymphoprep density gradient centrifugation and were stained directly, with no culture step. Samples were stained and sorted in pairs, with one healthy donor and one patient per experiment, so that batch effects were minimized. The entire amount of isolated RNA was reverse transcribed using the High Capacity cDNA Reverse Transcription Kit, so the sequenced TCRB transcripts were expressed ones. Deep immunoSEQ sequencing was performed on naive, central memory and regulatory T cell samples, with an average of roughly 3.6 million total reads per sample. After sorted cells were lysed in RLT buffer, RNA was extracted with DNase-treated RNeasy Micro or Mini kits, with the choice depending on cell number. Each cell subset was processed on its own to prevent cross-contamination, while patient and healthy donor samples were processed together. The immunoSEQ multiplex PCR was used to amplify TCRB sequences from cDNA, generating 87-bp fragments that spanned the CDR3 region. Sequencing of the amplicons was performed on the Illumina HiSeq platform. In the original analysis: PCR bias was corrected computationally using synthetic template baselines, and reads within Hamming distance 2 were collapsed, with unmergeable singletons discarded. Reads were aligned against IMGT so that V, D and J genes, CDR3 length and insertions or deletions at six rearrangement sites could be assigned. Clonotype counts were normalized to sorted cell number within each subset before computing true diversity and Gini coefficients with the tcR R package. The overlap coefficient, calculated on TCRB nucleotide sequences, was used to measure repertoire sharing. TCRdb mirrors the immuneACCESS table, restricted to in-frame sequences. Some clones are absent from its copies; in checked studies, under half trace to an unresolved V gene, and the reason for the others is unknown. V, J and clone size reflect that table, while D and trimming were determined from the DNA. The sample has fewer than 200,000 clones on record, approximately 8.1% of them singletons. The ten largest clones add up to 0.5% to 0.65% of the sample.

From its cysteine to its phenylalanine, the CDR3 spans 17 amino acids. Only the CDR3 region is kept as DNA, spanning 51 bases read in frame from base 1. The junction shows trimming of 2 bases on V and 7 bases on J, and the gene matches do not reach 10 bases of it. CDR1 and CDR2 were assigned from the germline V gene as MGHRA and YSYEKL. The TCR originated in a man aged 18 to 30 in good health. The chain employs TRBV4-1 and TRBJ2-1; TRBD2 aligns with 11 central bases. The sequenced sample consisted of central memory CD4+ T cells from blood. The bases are TGCGCCAGCAGCCAAAAATCTACTAGCGGGAGTAGGAATGAGCAGTTCTTC. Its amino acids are CASSQKSTSGSRNEQFF.